The 4 T cell receptor beta chains below were found in one sample sequenced in a study of blood T cell repertoires in COVID-19. Data came from immunoSEQ multiplex PCR; TCRdb stores just in-frame clones and leaves some out. The table shows 200,000 to 250,000 clones, with roughly 90% occurring only once. The sequencing sample was made of peripheral blood. Source of these receptors: a man in his 60s who had recovered from COVID-19.

This clone was counted a single time. The rearrangement joins TRBV15 to TRBJ1-3; possibly TRBD1 for D (5 bases). The germline V and J ends were trimmed by 3 bases and 8 bases, with 8 bases remaining between them. CDR3 length: 12 amino acids. Germline assignment: CDR1 LNHNV and CDR2 YYDKDF (reference sequence). Here the CDR3 DNA reads TGTGCCACCAGCAGTCCCAGGGACACCATATATTTT. Translated, it gives CATSSPRDTIYF.

The chain uses TRBV6-5 and TRBJ1-1; TRBD1 is a possible D gene (5 bases). Germline V gene data show CDR1 as MNHEY and CDR2 as SVGAGI. The CDR3 contains 14 residues. The ends were cut back, 7 bases at V and 5 bases at J, with 17 bases in the middle. DNA of the CDR3: TGTGCCAGCAAGGAATTAGGGGCGGGAACTGAAGCTTTCTTT. Its translation: CASKELGAGTEAFF.

In nucleotides, the CDR3 is TGTGCCAGCAGTACGGGACTAGCTTACGAGCAGTACTTC. It is translated as CASSTGLAYEQYF. The chain has TRBV6-6 and TRBJ2-7; 9 nucleotides match TRBD2. V was clipped by 5 bases and J by 4 bases; unmatched bases: 3. Germline loops: CDR1 MNHNY, CDR2 SVGAGI (reference sequence). The CDR3 covers 13 residues.

The chain uses TRBV4-1 and TRBJ2-4, with D unclear. The CDR3 consists of 15 residues. V lost 1 base to trimming and J lost 0 bases, with 7 bases between them. Germline V lookup: CDR1 MGHRA, CDR2 YSYEKL. The DNA of the CDR3 is TGCGCCAGCAGCCAAGGAGGAGTAGCCAAAAACATTCAGTACTTC. Translated: CASSQGGVAKNIQYF.